This TCR beta chain was documented in a study of shared clonotypes between healthy human individuals. Produced via immunoSEQ multiplex PCR; TCRdb's table is partial and in-frame only. The sample yields some 1 million clones, 60% to 80% seen once. The study enrolled healthy HIV-negative adults without recent acute infections or vaccinations as donors. V was clipped by 5 bases and J by 0 bases, with 15 bases between them. Germline CDR1 and CDR2: GTSNPN and SVGIG (reference sequence). This CDR3 is built from 15 residues. This TCR was sampled from a man younger than 30 in good health. The sample was memory CD4+ T cells sorted from blood. The subset here: CD45RA-negative fraction. V is TRBV30 and J is TRBJ2-3, with D possibly being TRBD1 (5 bases). DNA for the CDR3: TGTGCCTGGGGTAAAGGGGCGGCGAGCACAGATACGCAGTATTTT. It codes for CAWGKGAASTDTQYF.